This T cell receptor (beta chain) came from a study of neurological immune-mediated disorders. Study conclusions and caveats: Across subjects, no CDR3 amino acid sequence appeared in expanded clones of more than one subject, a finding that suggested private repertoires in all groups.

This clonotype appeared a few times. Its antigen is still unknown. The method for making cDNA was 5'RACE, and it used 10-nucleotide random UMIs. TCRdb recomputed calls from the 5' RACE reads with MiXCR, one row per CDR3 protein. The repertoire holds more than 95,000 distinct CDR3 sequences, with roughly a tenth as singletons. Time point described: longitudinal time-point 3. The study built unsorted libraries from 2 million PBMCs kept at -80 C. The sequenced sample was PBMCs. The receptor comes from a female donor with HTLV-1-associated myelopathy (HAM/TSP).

The CDR3 coding sequence is TGTGCCAGCAGCAATCCTCGGACTTTTAGCAATCAGCCCCAGCATTTT. This encodes CASSNPRTFSNQPQHF. The chain joins TRBV28 to TRBJ1-5; no clear D. From germline, CDR1 is MDHEN and CDR2 SYDVKM. This CDR3 contains 16 residues. V gave up 6 bases and J gave up 0 bases, with 15 bases separating them.